These 30 T cell receptor beta chains were sequenced from one sample in a study of T-cell reconstitution after alpha-beta-depleted transplantation in children. TCRbeta library preparation incorporated unique molecular identifiers. TCRdb used MiXCR to reprocess the PCR reads, holding one entry per CDR3 protein. This table holds 200,000 to 250,000 distinct CDR3 sequences, about 12% found once. The sample in question was PBMCs from the stem cell graft donor, obtained from the stem cell graft. These receptors were collected from a human donor who donated a stem cell graft to a child with acute lymphoblastic leukemia.

This clonotype was observed a few times. The chain uses TRBV5-1 and TRBJ2-7, with D perhaps matching TRBD1 (5 bases). CDR1 and CDR2 from the germline V gene are SGHRS and YFSETQ. Trimming took off 0 bases at V and 3 bases at J, with 13 bases between the two ends. The CDR3 totals 15 residues. CDR3 in DNA: TGCGCCAGCAGCTTGGATATTGGCAGGGTCTACGAGCAGTACTTC. Translation gives CASSLDIGRVYEQYF.

This clonotype was seen ten or more times. This chain joins TRBV5-6 and TRBJ1-1; D unresolved. V lost 0 bases and J lost 6, with 6 bases in between. Germline CDR1 is SGHDT and CDR2 is YYEEEE. The CDR3 has 12 residues. The DNA of the CDR3 is TGTGCCAGCAGCTTGGCCTTCTCTGAAGCTTTCTTT. Translated: CASSLAFSEAFF. The entire variable domain, with the rest obtained from reference TRBV5-6 and TRBJ1-1, is as follows: DAGVTQSPTHLIKTRGQQVTLRCSPKSGHDTVSWYQQALGQGPQFIFQYYEEEERQRGNFPDRFSGHQFPNYSSELNVNALLLGDSALYLCASSLAFSEAFFGQGTRLTVV.

This clonotype has ten or more counts. The V call is TRBV5-1, the J call TRBJ1-2; D is unresolved. The CDR3 covers 16 residues. V was pared by 0 bases and J by 6 bases, with 18 bases between. Germline values: CDR1 SGHRS, CDR2 YFSETQ. CDR3 nucleotides: TGCGCCAGCAGCTTGGCTGTCCAGGCCGGCTTGGATGGCTACACCTTC. This codes for CASSLAVQAGLDGYTF.

About this clonotype itself: A much larger clone differs by one base, so this may be a read error. The chain links TRBV28 to TRBJ1-2, with TRBD1 identical over 7 bases. Germline values: CDR1 MDHEN, CDR2 SYDVKM. This CDR3 has 12 amino acids. This CDR3 is CASSTPSGTDFF. CDR3 in DNA: TGTGCCAGCTCTACCCCATCCGGGACAGACTTCTTC.

There are many counts of this clonotype. The chain employs TRBV20-1 and TRBJ2-1, with 13 positions matching TRBD2. CDR1 is DFQATT and CDR2 is SNEGSKA in the germline V gene (reference sequence). The junction had 7 bases not matched to a gene; V was cut back by 2 bases and J by 6 bases. This CDR3 is built from 16 residues. CDR3 in DNA: TGCAGTGCTAGACTCCGGGGACTAGCGGGGCTCAATGAGCAGTTCTTC. This gives the protein CSARLRGLAGLNEQFF.

There are many counts of this clonotype. The chain carries TRBV5-1 and TRBJ2-1, with D perhaps assigned TRBD1 or TRBD2 (5 bases each). The CDR3 spans 15 residues. Germline CDR1 is SGHRS and CDR2 is YFSETQ. V was shortened by 0 bases and J by 6 bases, with 13 bases between the two germline ends. This CDR3 reads CASSLVGTKSNEQFF. The CDR3 bases are TGCGCCAGCAGCTTGGTAGGGACGAAATCCAATGAGCAGTTCTTC.

This clonotype has at least ten counts. The chain links TRBV2 to TRBJ2-2; D may correspond to TRBD1 or TRBD2 (6 bases each). CDR3 length: 16 residues. Trimming cost V 4 bases and J 0 bases, with 12 bases left between them. The germline CDR1 and CDR2 sequences are SNHLY and FYNNEI. The CDR3: CASSVGGTANTGELFF. The DNA of the CDR3 is TGTGCCAGCAGTGTAGGGGGGACCGCGAACACCGGGGAGCTGTTTTTT.

This clonotype was seen many times. The rearrangement uses TRBV12-3 or TRBV12-4 and TRBJ2-3; no reliable D call. Between the trimmed V and J ends, which lost 3 bases and 6 bases, there was a span of 10 bases. There are 13 residues in the CDR3. The CDR3 region has the DNA TGTGCCAGCAGTTTGGTGGTACTGGATACGCAGTATTTT. Residues: CASSLVVLDTQYF.

With respect to this clonotype: This may stem from a read error, because a much larger clone lies one nucleotide away. The chain carries TRBV29-1 and TRBJ2-1, with 10 bases identical to TRBD2. The CDR3 sequence is 12 residues long. Germline V gene data show CDR1 as SQVTM and CDR2 as ANQGSEA. CDR3 protein: CRVGLAGEYQFF. CDR3 bases: TGCAGAGTTGGGCTAGCGGGAGAGTACCAGTTCTTC.

This clonotype was seen many times. The V and J genes are TRBV28 and TRBJ2-7, with 7 bases that match TRBD2. The ends lost 11 bases at V and 0 bases at J; junction bases unmatched: 1. Germline V gene lookup returns CDR1 MDHEN and CDR2 SYDVKM. The CDR3 has 11 amino acids. CDR3 nucleotides: TGTGCCTGCGGGAGCTCCTACGAGCAGTACTTC. Protein product: CACGSSYEQYF. The whole variable domain, filled in from reference TRBV28 and TRBJ2-7, reads DVKVTQSSRYLVKRTGEKVFLECVQDMDHENMFWYRQDPGLGLRLIYFSYDVKMKEKGDIPEGYSVSREKKERFSLILESASTNQTSMYLCACGSSYEQYFGPGTRLTVT.

Ten or more counts support this clonotype. CDR3 bases: TGTGCCAGCAGCGCCGGATCCGGGGCCCTGAACACTGAAGCTTTCTTT. Translated: CASSAGSGALNTEAFF. V gene TRBV9 combines with J gene TRBJ1-1, with TRBD1 as a possible D gene (5 bases). The CDR3 totals 16 residues. The V gene lost 3 bases and the J gene lost 0 bases, with 15 bases spanning the gap. Germline assignment: CDR1 SGDLS and CDR2 YYNGEE.

Many counts were recorded for this clonotype. V usage is TRBV3-1 and J usage is TRBJ1-3; maybe TRBD1 (6 bases). The CDR3 is made up of 15 amino acids. Germline CDR1 LGHDT, CDR2 YNNKEL (reference sequence). Trimming shortened V by 5 bases and J by 1 base, and 12 bases separated the two germline ends. The CDR3 region has the DNA TGTGCCAGCAGCTCTATACAGGGATCTGGAAACACCATATATTTT. The encoded protein is CASSSIQGSGNTIYF. Complete variable domain (other parts from reference TRBV3-1 and TRBJ1-3): DTAVSQTPKYLVTQMGNDKSIKCEQNLGHDTMYWYKQDSKKFLKIMFSYNNKELIINETVPNRFSPKSPDKAHLNLHINSLELGDSAVYFCASSSIQGSGNTIYFGEGSWLTVV.

This clonotype was counted many times. The chain recombines TRBV5-1 with TRBJ2-7; TRBD1 agrees at 12 bases. Germline V gene lookup returns CDR1 SGHRS and CDR2 YFSETQ. J gave up 11 bases and V 0 bases, and 9 bases lay outside the gene matches. This CDR3 spans 15 amino acids. CDR3 nucleotides: TGCGCCAGCAGCTTGGCGGCGGGACAGGGGGCAATGGAGTACTTC. Amino acid sequence: CASSLAAGQGAMEYF.

This clonotype was detected only a few times. The chain uses TRBV20-1 and TRBJ2-5, with 8 bases aligning to TRBD2. Germline V CDR1 and CDR2: DFQATT, SNEGSKA (reference sequence). The V gene end was trimmed by 3 bases and the J gene end by 5 bases; junction bases not matched to a gene: 20. The CDR3 has 18 residues. Here the CDR3 reads CSARGRPAGDGYGETQYF. CDR3 DNA sequence: TGCAGTGCTAGGGGGAGGCCAGCGGGAGACGGTTATGGGGAGACCCAGTACTTC.

This clonotype was detected many times. The chain combines TRBV20-1 with TRBJ1-1, with D uncertain. With 2 bases removed from V and 6 bases from J, the gap between germline ends came to 4 bases. Germline V CDR1 and CDR2: DFQATT, SNEGSKA (reference sequence). There are 10 residues in the CDR3. CDR3 sequence reads: CSARRSEAFF. CDR3 coding DNA: TGCAGTGCTAGAAGGTCTGAAGCTTTCTTT.

The sample holds many counts of this clonotype. The rearrangement joins TRBV7-8 to TRBJ2-2, with D unclear. The V gene's germline CDR1 is SGHVS and CDR2 FQNEAQ. This CDR3 comprises 16 residues. Trimming removed 3 bases from V and 1 base from J, with 12 bases in between. CDR3 amino acids: CASSLIFGKNTGELFF. For the CDR3, the DNA is TGTGCCAGCAGCTTGATATTTGGGAAGAACACCGGGGAGCTGTTTTTT.

To note about this clonotype: This may stem from a read error, because a much larger clone lies one nucleotide away. The CDR3 ends on some other residue instead of the conserved phenylalanine or tryptophan, so this is likely a read error. J is TRBJ2-5 and V is TRBV5-1; D may be TRBD2 (6 bases). Trimming stripped 3 bases from V and 3 bases from J, with 12 bases between. This CDR3 has 14 residues. The germline V gene has CDR1 SGHRS and CDR2 YFSETQ. CDR3 DNA sequence: TGCGCCAGCAGCTGGGGGACTGGGGAAGAGACCCAGTACTTA. Translating it yields CASSWGTGEETQYL.

There are many counts of this clonotype. The chain employs TRBV7-2 and TRBJ2-7; no clear D gene. V was pared by 5 bases and J by 3 bases, with 11 bases between. Per germline, CDR1 SGHTA and CDR2 FQGNSA. The CDR3 totals 13 residues. The chain's CDR3 is CASSLASDYEQYF. The CDR3 coding sequence is TGTGCCAGCAGCCTGGCCAGTGACTACGAGCAGTACTTC.

In this sample, this clonotype turned up many times. V and J are TRBV3-1 and TRBJ1-3; 8 bases line up with TRBD1. V lost 5 bases, J lost 3 bases, and 3 bases stayed unmatched. CDR1 and CDR2 from the germline V gene are LGHDT and YNNKEL (reference sequence). The length of the CDR3 is 14 residues. CDR3 nucleotide sequence: TGTGCCAGCAGCTTCGACAGGGGTGGAAACACCATATATTTT. Its translation: CASSFDRGGNTIYF.

This clonotype was observed many times. CDR3 amino acids: CSVGGTDTQYF. The CDR3 DNA is TGCAGCGTTGGAGGGACAGATACGCAGTATTTT. The rearrangement links TRBV29-1 to TRBJ2-3; weak D call: TRBD2 (5 bases). From germline, CDR1 is SQVTM and CDR2 ANQGSEA. Trimming removed 4 bases at V and 3 bases at J, with 5 bases between. The CDR3 runs to 11 residues.

Concerning this clonotype itself: The CDR3 carries no conserved terminal phenylalanine or tryptophan, so it likely arises from a read error. V is TRBV3-1 and J is TRBJ1-5, with D possibly TRBD1 on 6 matching bases. The germline V gene has CDR1 LGHDT and CDR2 YNNKEL (reference sequence). V was cut by 3 bases and J by 6 bases, with 9 bases left in between. CDR3 size: 13 residues. CDR3 region: CASSHLDSQPQHL. As DNA, the CDR3 is TGTGCCAGCAGCCACTTGGACAGTCAGCCCCAGCATTTG.

This clonotype was observed at least ten times. This chain links TRBV7-9 with TRBJ1-1; D remains unclear. Germline-derived CDR1 and CDR2 are SEHNR and FQNEAQ (reference sequence). CDR3 length: 13 amino acids. Between the trimmed V and J ends, which lost 4 bases and 3 bases, there was a span of 9 bases. In DNA, the CDR3 is TGTGCCAGCAGCTCAGACATGCACACTGAAGCTTTCTTT. It specifies CASSSDMHTEAFF.

The table lists this clonotype with many counts. The chain is built from TRBV6-5 and TRBJ2-7; a weak D match, TRBD1 (5 bases). This CDR3 contains 15 residues. Germline values: CDR1 MNHEY, CDR2 SVGAGI. Deletions cut 4 bases from V and 0 bases from J, with 13 bases between. CDR3 sequence: CASSFQGSLSYEQYF. As DNA, the CDR3 is TGTGCCAGCAGTTTCCAGGGATCCCTCTCCTACGAGCAGTACTTC.

This clonotype has more than one count but fewer than ten. V is TRBV7-9 and J is TRBJ2-1; D not certain. With 0 bases removed from V and 4 bases from J, the gap between germline ends came to 7 bases. Looked up from germline, CDR1 is SEHNR and CDR2 is FQNEAQ (reference sequence). The CDR3 is 14 amino acids. DNA for the CDR3: TGTGCCAGCAGCTTAGCGACGGTGTACAATGAGCAGTTCTTC. Its translation is CASSLATVYNEQFF.

This clonotype was seen many times. The V call is TRBV28, the J call TRBJ2-4; D remains ambiguous. The CDR3 runs 17 residues. Germline V gene data show CDR1 as MDHEN and CDR2 as SYDVKM. Trimming stripped 3 bases from V and 1 base from J, with 16 bases between. CDR3 region: CASSFLPLRDAKNIQYF. CDR3 coding DNA: TGTGCCAGCAGTTTTCTCCCCCTTCGAGATGCCAAAAACATTCAGTACTTC.

This clonotype was seen only a few times. The chain has TRBV30 and TRBJ2-1, with D possibly matching TRBD1 (6 bases). Trimming stripped 2 bases from V and 13 bases from J, with 12 bases between. This CDR3 has 11 residues. CDR1 and CDR2 (germline): GTSNPN, SVGIG (reference sequence). The CDR3 DNA follows: TGTGCCTGGAGTACAGGGTTACCCCAGTTCTTC. Translated, it gives CAWSTGLPQFF.

This clonotype was found many times. The CDR3 sequence is CAIPGAPASGANVLTF. Written as DNA, the CDR3 is TGTGCCATACCCGGCGCTCCGGCCTCTGGGGCCAACGTCCTGACTTTC. The chain recombines TRBV10-3 with TRBJ2-6, with D uncertain. Germline loops: CDR1 ENHRY, CDR2 SYGVKD. Trimming took 9 bases from V and 0 from J, leaving 15 bases between them. The CDR3 consists of 16 residues.

This clonotype was recorded at least ten times. The chain links TRBV7-8 to TRBJ2-7; D is ambiguous. This CDR3 contains 12 residues. Trimming removed 5 bases from V and 2 bases from J, with 7 bases in between. Germline-derived CDR1 and CDR2 are SGHVS and FQNEAQ. The CDR3 reads CASSPRPYEQYF. The CDR3 DNA reads as TGTGCCAGCAGCCCACGACCCTACGAGCAGTACTTC.

The chain links TRBV5-6 to TRBJ1-1, with TRBD1 as a possible D gene (6 bases). Trimming stripped 3 bases from V and 4 bases from J, with 16 bases between. The V gene's germline CDR1 is SGHDT and CDR2 YYEEEE. CDR3 length: 15 residues. CDR3 loop: CASSSDGGLRTEAFF. The CDR3 DNA reads as TGTGCCAGCAGCTCCGATGGGGGCTTACGCACTGAAGCTTTCTTT. Looking up the rest from reference TRBV5-6 and TRBJ1-1 gives the full variable domain: DAGVTQSPTHLIKTRGQQVTLRCSPKSGHDTVSWYQQALGQGPQFIFQYYEEEERQRGNFPDRFSGHQFPNYSSELNVNALLLGDSALYLCASSSDGGLRTEAFFGQGTRLTVV.

The V and J genes are TRBV5-5 and TRBJ2-5, with D maybe TRBD1 (6 bases). V dropped 0 bases and J dropped 4 bases, with 13 bases sitting between them. CDR1 and CDR2 from the germline V gene are SGHKS and YYEKEE (reference sequence). The CDR3 length is 15 residues. CDR3 DNA: TGTGCCAGCAGCTTGGTAGGGCAGGGGATAGAGACCCAGTACTTC. This encodes CASSLVGQGIETQYF.